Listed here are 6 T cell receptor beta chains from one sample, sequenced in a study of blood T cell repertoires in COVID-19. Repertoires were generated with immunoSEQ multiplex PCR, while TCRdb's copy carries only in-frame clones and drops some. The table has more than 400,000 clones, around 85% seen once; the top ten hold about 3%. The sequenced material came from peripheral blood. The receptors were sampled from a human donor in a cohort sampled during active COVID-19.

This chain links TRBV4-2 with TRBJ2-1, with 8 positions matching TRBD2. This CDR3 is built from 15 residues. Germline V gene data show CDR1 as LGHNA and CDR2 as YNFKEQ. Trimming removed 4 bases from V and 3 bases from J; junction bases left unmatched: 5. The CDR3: CASSLREGDYNEQFF. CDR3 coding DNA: TGTGCCAGCAGCCTCCGGGAGGGAGACTACAATGAGCAGTTCTTC.

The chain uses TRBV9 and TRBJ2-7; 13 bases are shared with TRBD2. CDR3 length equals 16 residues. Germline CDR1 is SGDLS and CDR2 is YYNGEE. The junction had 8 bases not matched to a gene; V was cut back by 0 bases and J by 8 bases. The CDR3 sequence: CASSVEGTSGMGKQYF. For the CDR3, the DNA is TGTGCCAGCAGCGTAGAGGGGACTAGCGGGATGGGAAAGCAGTACTTC.

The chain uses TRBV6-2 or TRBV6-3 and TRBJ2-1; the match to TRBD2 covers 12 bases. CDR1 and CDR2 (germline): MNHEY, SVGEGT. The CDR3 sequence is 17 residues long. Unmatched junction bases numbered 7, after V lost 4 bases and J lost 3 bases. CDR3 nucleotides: TGTGCCAGCAGTTCTTCTAGCGGGAGGGTAAACTACAATGAGCAGTTCTTC. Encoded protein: CASSSSSGRVNYNEQFF.

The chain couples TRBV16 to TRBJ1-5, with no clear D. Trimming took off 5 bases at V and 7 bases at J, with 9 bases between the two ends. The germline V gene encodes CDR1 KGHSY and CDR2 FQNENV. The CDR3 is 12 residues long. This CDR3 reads CASSSGRQPQHF. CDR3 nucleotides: TGTGCCAGCAGCTCCGGGAGGCAGCCCCAGCATTTT.

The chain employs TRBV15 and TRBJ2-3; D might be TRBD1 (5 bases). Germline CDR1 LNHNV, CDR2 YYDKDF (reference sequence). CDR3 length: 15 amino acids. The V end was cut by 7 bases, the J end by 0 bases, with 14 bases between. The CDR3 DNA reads TGTGCCACCACGAAGAAGGGGCGGAGCACAGATACGCAGTATTTT. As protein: CATTKKGRSTDTQYF.

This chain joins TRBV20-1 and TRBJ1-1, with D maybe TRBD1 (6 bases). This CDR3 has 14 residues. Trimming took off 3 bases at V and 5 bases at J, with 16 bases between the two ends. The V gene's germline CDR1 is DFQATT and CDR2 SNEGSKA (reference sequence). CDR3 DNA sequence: TGCAGTGCTAGTCCGGCGACAGACAGGACTGAAGCTTTCTTT. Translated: CSASPATDRTEAFF.